The clone carrying this TCR beta chain was recorded a few times. The antigen remains undetermined. TCRdb fed the RT-PCR reads into MiXCR, producing one record per CDR3 protein. Of 650,000 to 700,000 distinct CDR3 sequences in the sample, about 15% are singletons; the top ten hold around a tenth. Germline V gene data show CDR1 as MNHEY and CDR2 as SVGEGT. V shed 7 bases and J 5 bases; nucleotides not matched to a gene: 6. The CDR3 is 14 amino acids. The source of the sample is a study of response to subunit inactivated influenza vaccine. Broader study findings: The authors proposed limited new T cell recruitment per seasonal influenza vaccination.

V and J are TRBV6-2 or TRBV6-3 and TRBJ2-3, with TRBD2 matching over 10 bases. The sequenced sample was PBMCs from blood, obtained approximately 13 days after vaccination. The sequence was obtained from a man between 50 and 59 years old who received an inactivated influenza vaccine. The CDR3 spells CASTLAGAGDTQYF. CDR3 DNA sequence: TGTGCCAGCACCCTAGCGGGAGCTGGAGATACGCAGTATTTT.